These T cell receptor beta chains were read from a single sample in a study of blood T cell repertoires in COVID-19. The data were produced by immunoSEQ multiplex PCR, yet TCRdb's version contains in-frame clones alone and is incomplete. The sample holds about 150,000 clones, about nine tenths seen once. Source material: peripheral blood. Every receptor here comes from a woman between 65 and 79 years old with acute or convalescent COVID-19. CDR3s include the opening cysteine and the closing phenylalanine or tryptophan. D genes are given only for firm matches. Clone size is given for some rows only: seen once, a few or many times, or a class if the clone is expanded.

CDR3	DNA	D	V	J	size
CASSREGGGYTF	TGTGCCAGTAGTCGGGAGGGCGGCGGCTACACCTTC	-	TRBV19	TRBJ1-2	-
CASTSQGLRITLSGNTIYF	TGTGCCAGTACCTCACAGGGGTTGCGGATCACCCTCTCTGGAAACACCATATATTTT	TRBD1	TRBV19	TRBJ1-3	-
CASSPVGGGYGYTF	TGTGCCAGCAGCCCAGTGGGGGGTGGCTATGGCTACACCTTC	-	TRBV7-2	TRBJ1-2	-
CASSVGTGHNEQFF	TGTGCCAGCAGCGTTGGGACAGGGCACAATGAGCAGTTCTTC	TRBD1	TRBV7-8	TRBJ2-1	many
CASRPGPPGNTIYF	TGTGCCAGCAGGCCAGGCCCTCCTGGAAACACCATATATTTT	-	TRBV28	TRBJ1-3	-
CASSYSRGRSGNEQFF	TGTGCCAGCAGTTACTCGAGGGGCCGTAGCGGCAATGAGCAGTTCTTC	-	TRBV6-2/TRBV6-3	TRBJ2-1	-
CASSVDIGQGYSPLHF	TGTGCCAGCAGCGTAGACATTGGACAGGGCTATTCACCCCTCCACTTT	TRBD1	TRBV9	TRBJ1-6	once
CRGKGQGEFF	TGCAGGGGCAAAGGACAGGGGGAATTCTTT	TRBD1	TRBV20-1	TRBJ1-1	-
CASSIESMGQSYGYTF	TGTGCCAGTAGTATAGAATCTATGGGACAGTCCTATGGCTACACCTTC	TRBD1	TRBV19	TRBJ1-2	-
CATSRHRGVLNTEAFF	TGTGCCACCAGCAGACACAGGGGGGTCCTGAACACTGAAGCTTTCTTT	TRBD1	TRBV15	TRBJ1-1	-
CASSPQGSNQPQHF	TGTGCCAGCAGTCCTCAGGGTAGCAATCAGCCCCAGCATTTT	-	TRBV2	TRBJ1-5	-
CASSLRRGAGTDTQYF	TGTGCCAGCAGCCTGCGGCGGGGGGCGGGGACAGATACGCAGTATTTT	TRBD2	TRBV7-3	TRBJ2-3	-
CASSKPDSGNTIYF	TGTGCCAGCAGCAAGCCGGACAGCGGAAACACCATATATTTT	-	TRBV5-8	TRBJ1-3	-
CASSLLDRVTEAFF	TGTGCCAGCAGCTTGCTGGACAGGGTTACTGAAGCTTTCTTT	TRBD1	TRBV11-2	TRBJ1-1	-
CASSLVGAPYNEQFF	TGTGCCAGCAGCTTAGTGGGGGCACCCTACAATGAGCAGTTCTTC	-	TRBV11-2	TRBJ2-1	-
CASSDPGTGALHF	TGTGCCAGCAGCGACCCCGGAACAGGGGCCCTCCACTTT	TRBD1	TRBV6-2/TRBV6-3	TRBJ1-6	-
CASSPRRGGELFF	TGTGCCAGTAGTCCTAGGAGAGGCGGGGAGCTGTTTTTT	-	TRBV19	TRBJ2-2	-
CASSQDSGLAGGSGANVLTF	TGTGCCAGCAGCCAAGACTCCGGACTAGCGGGGGGCTCTGGGGCCAACGTCCTGACTTTC	TRBD2	TRBV4-2	TRBJ2-6	-
CASGPTGGLEKLFF	TGTGCCAGCGGACCGACAGGGGGCCTTGAAAAACTGTTTTTT	TRBD1	TRBV4-2	TRBJ1-4	-
CASSPSWISGGSNEKLFF	TGTGCCAGCTCACCCAGTTGGATTTCAGGGGGATCTAATGAAAAACTGTTTTTT	TRBD1	TRBV18	TRBJ1-4	-
CASSFDKAGLNTGELFF	TGCGCCAGCAGCTTTGACAAAGCGGGGCTCAACACCGGGGAGCTGTTTTTT	TRBD2	TRBV5-1	TRBJ2-2	-
CAISRSEPTDTQYF	TGTGCCATCAGCCGATCGGAGCCCACAGATACGCAGTATTTT	-	TRBV10-3	TRBJ2-3	once
CASSLRNSGQINQPQHF	TGTGCCAGCAGCTTACGTAACTCGGGACAAATTAATCAGCCCCAGCATTTT	-	TRBV7-8	TRBJ1-5	-
CASSYIGSNSPLHF	TGTGCCAGCAGTTACATCGGGAGTAATTCACCCCTCCACTTT	-	TRBV6-2/TRBV6-3	TRBJ1-6	-
CAWRLGRSTIYF	TGTGCCTGGAGGTTAGGGAGGTCCACCATATATTTT	-	TRBV30	TRBJ1-3	-
CASSSTGLSGNTIYF	TGTGCCAGCAGCTCTACAGGGCTCTCTGGAAACACCATATATTTT	-	TRBV7-9	TRBJ1-3	-
CASRPNPGTSSTDTQYF	TGTGCCAGCAGACCCAACCCCGGGACATCTTCCACAGATACGCAGTATTTT	-	TRBV7-8	TRBJ2-3	-
CASSGNRLAGGHTPYNEQFF	TGTGCCAGCAGTGGAAATCGACTAGCGGGGGGACATACTCCTTACAATGAGCAGTTCTTC	TRBD2	TRBV2	TRBJ2-1	-
CASSQAEGNTIYF	TGTGCCAGCAGCCAAGCCGAGGGAAACACCATATATTTT	-	TRBV3-1/TRBV3-2	TRBJ1-3	-
CASSYRGNQPQHF	TGTGCCAGCAGTTACAGGGGAAATCAGCCCCAGCATTTT	TRBD1	TRBV28	TRBJ1-5	once
CASSLGTVANYGYTF	TGTGCCAGCAGTTTGGGGACAGTCGCTAACTATGGCTACACCTTC	TRBD1	TRBV28	TRBJ1-2	-
CASSIETQGSYGYTF	TGTGCCAGTAGTATAGAAACACAGGGCTCCTATGGCTACACCTTC	-	TRBV19	TRBJ1-2	-
CASNYDREGYTF	TGTGCCAGCAACTACGACAGGGAAGGCTACACCTTC	TRBD1	TRBV2	TRBJ1-2	-
CASSWGLAGGQETQYF	TGTGCCAGCAGCTGGGGACTAGCGGGGGGTCAAGAGACCCAGTACTTC	TRBD2	TRBV7-6	TRBJ2-5	-
CASSRLGRLVAFF	TGTGCCAGTAGTCGCCTCGGCAGGCTTGTAGCTTTCTTT	-	TRBV19	TRBJ1-1	-
CATSDKETGGLGYTF	TGTGCCACCAGTGATAAAGAGACAGGGGGACTTGGCTACACCTTC	TRBD1	TRBV24-1	TRBJ1-2	-
CASSKRTSGQGRAGANVLTF	TGTGCCAGTAGTAAAAGGACATCGGGACAGGGAAGAGCAGGGGCCAACGTCCTGACTTTC	TRBD1	TRBV19	TRBJ2-6	-
CATSRVLSYNEQFF	TGTGCCACCAGCAGAGTTCTGTCCTACAATGAGCAGTTCTTC	-	TRBV15	TRBJ2-1	-
CASSYSQGANEKLFF	TGTGCCAGCAGCTACAGTCAGGGGGCTAATGAAAAACTGTTTTTT	TRBD1	TRBV3-1/TRBV3-2	TRBJ1-4	-
CASSLNRRQGNEKLFF	TGTGCCAGCAGCTTAAATCGTCGACAGGGAAATGAAAAACTGTTTTTT	TRBD1	TRBV7-2	TRBJ1-4	-
CASSLYRGVNSPLHF	TGCGCCAGCAGCCTTTACAGGGGCGTGAATTCACCCCTCCACTTT	TRBD1	TRBV4-1	TRBJ1-6	-
CASSYGVGRANEKLFF	TGTGCCAGCAGTTACGGTGTGGGCAGAGCAAATGAAAAACTGTTTTTT	-	TRBV6-5	TRBJ1-4	-
CASSSGAYQETQYF	TGTGCCAGCTCCTCCGGAGCGTACCAAGAGACCCAGTACTTC	-	TRBV18	TRBJ2-5	once
CASRARDSTDTQYF	TGTGCCAGCAGGGCAAGGGACTCCACAGATACGCAGTATTTT	-	TRBV6-5	TRBJ2-3	-
CASSFFAGVGGYTF	TGTGCCAGCAGTTTCTTTGCGGGGGTCGGTGGCTACACCTTC	-	TRBV28	TRBJ1-2	-